The 28 T cell receptor beta chains reported below all come from one sample, sequenced in a study of neurological immune-mediated disorders. MiXCR, run by TCRdb on the 5' RACE reads, gives a single entry per CDR3 protein. The sample holds under 40,000 distinct CDR3 sequences, about an eighth seen once. The time point is: longitudinal time-point 2. The sequencing sample was made of PBMCs. The receptors were gathered from a woman aged 40 to 50 in good health.

Ten or more counts support this clonotype. The chain uses TRBV20-1 and TRBJ2-7; 10 nucleotides agree with TRBD2. Looked up from germline, CDR1 is DFQATT and CDR2 is SNEGSKA (reference sequence). CDR3 size: 13 residues. V trimming: 6 bases; J trimming: 3 bases; junction bases outside the gene matches: 5. This CDR3 reads CSARQREGYEQYF. CDR3 in DNA: TGCAGTGCCCGGCAGCGGGAGGGCTACGAGCAGTACTTC.

This clonotype was counted ten times or more. The chain has TRBV27 and TRBJ2-7, with 7 bases matching TRBD2. Germline CDR1 reads MNHEY; CDR2 reads SMNVEV (reference sequence). The junction had 12 bases not matched to a gene; V was cut back by 3 bases and J by 7 bases. The CDR3 runs 15 residues. CDR3 loop: CASSLTGGPGGEQYF. The CDR3 DNA is TGTGCCAGCAGTTTGACGGGGGGACCGGGTGGTGAGCAGTACTTC.

This clonotype was seen ten or more times. This chain links TRBV30 with TRBJ2-7, with 9 bases matching TRBD2. Germline loops: CDR1 GTSNPN, CDR2 SVGIG (reference sequence). This CDR3 region has 14 residues. V gave up 0 bases and J gave up 4 bases; unmatched junction bases: 4. CDR3 region: CAWSVSSGTYEQYF. The CDR3 DNA reads as TGTGCCTGGAGTGTATCTAGCGGGACATACGAGCAGTACTTC.

This clonotype is classed as medium-sized (0.01 to 0.1%). The rearrangement uses TRBV7-9 and TRBJ1-2, with D uncertain. The CDR3 sequence is 14 residues long. V was shortened by 5 bases and J by 4 bases, with 14 bases between the two germline ends. The germline CDR1 and CDR2 sequences are SEHNR and FQNEAQ (reference sequence). The CDR3 reads CASSRFLTSYGYTF. The CDR3 region has the DNA TGTGCCAGCAGCCGATTTTTGACAAGCTATGGCTACACCTTC.

This clonotype was seen repeatedly, ten times or more. The genes are TRBV5-1 and TRBJ2-4; TRBD2 matches at 10 bases. Germline CDR1 and CDR2: SGHRS and YFSETQ. The CDR3 totals 17 residues. J was trimmed by 0 bases and V by 4 bases; bases with no gene match: 7. The CDR3, as DNA: TGCGCCAGCAGCCCCAGGACTAGCGGCTTAGCCAAAAACATTCAGTACTTC. This sequence encodes CASSPRTSGLAKNIQYF.

This clonotype was observed at least ten times. This CDR3 is CASSRTGAGPDEQFF. In DNA form, the CDR3 reads TGTGCCAGCAGCCGGACGGGGGCGGGGCCAGATGAGCAGTTCTTC. The chain is built from TRBV7-2 and TRBJ2-1; tentatively, D is TRBD1 or TRBD2 (6 bases each). V lost 5 bases and J lost 8, with 19 bases in between. The CDR3 loop spans 15 amino acids. The germline gives CDR1 SGHTA, CDR2 FQGNSA.

This clonotype has ten or more counts. The V and J genes are TRBV20-1 and TRBJ2-4, with D uncertain. Germline assignment: CDR1 DFQATT and CDR2 SNEGSKA (reference sequence). The CDR3 totals 15 residues. Trimming removed 4 bases at V and 8 bases at J, with 21 bases between. The CDR3 DNA reads as TGCAGTGCTAATGTCCAGGTTGCGGTAGGAGACATTCAGTACTTC. It codes for CSANVQVAVGDIQYF.

This clonotype was seen ten or more times. The chain links TRBV7-2 to TRBJ2-1; 9 bases agree with TRBD1. The J segment lost 1 base and the V segment lost 6 bases, leaving 4 bases of the junction unmatched. This CDR3 spans 15 amino acids. Germline V lookup: CDR1 SGHTA, CDR2 FQGNSA. Written as DNA, the CDR3 is TGTGCCAGCAGACGTGACAGGGGGTCCTACAATGAGCAGTTCTTC. This sequence encodes CASRRDRGSYNEQFF.

In this sample, this clonotype turned up many times. The V call is TRBV7-2, the J call TRBJ2-2; D ambiguous. Between the trimmed V and J ends, which lost 0 bases and 3 bases, there was a span of 11 bases. This CDR3 has 16 residues. Germline-derived CDR1 and CDR2 are SGHTA and FQGNSA. This CDR3 is CASSLAFVRYTGELFF. DNA of the CDR3: TGTGCCAGCAGCTTAGCGTTCGTCCGGTACACCGGGGAGCTGTTTTTT.

V gene TRBV5-1 combines with J gene TRBJ2-7, with a weak D call TRBD1 (5 bases). This CDR3 spans 12 amino acids. With 4 bases removed from V and 5 bases from J, the gap between germline ends came to 10 bases. The germline gives CDR1 SGHRS, CDR2 YFSETQ. The DNA of the CDR3 is TGCGCCAGCAGCCTAGACAGCCACGAGCAGTACTTC. This encodes CASSLDSHEQYF.

This clonotype was picked up many times. This rearrangement joins TRBV12-3 or TRBV12-4 to TRBJ2-2; D might be TRBD2 (6 bases). V was clipped by 5 bases and J by 3 bases, with 16 bases between them. The CDR3 length is 16 residues. For the CDR3, the DNA is TGTGCCAGCAGTCACAGCGGGTACCGGGACACCGGGGAGCTGTTTTTT. It translates to CASSHSGYRDTGELFF.

This clonotype is medium-sized (0.01 to 0.1%). The rearrangement joins TRBV21-1 to TRBJ2-3; the table's D call, TRBD2, has no DNA check behind it. TRBV21-1 is flagged as a pseudogene. The CDR3 runs 16 residues. The CDR3 reads CASSKGTSGSLDTQYF. The DNA of the CDR3 is TGTGCCAGCAGCAAAGGGACTAGCGGGAGTTTAGATACGCAGTATTTT.

This clonotype was recorded a few times. This rearrangement joins TRBV2 to TRBJ2-1; 9 bases map to TRBD2. V was clipped by 6 bases and J by 3 bases; unmatched bases: 9. The CDR3 contains 16 residues. Germline-derived CDR1 and CDR2 are SNHLY and FYNNEI. The CDR3 sequence is CASSDIAGEGYNEQFF. In nucleotides, the CDR3 is TGTGCCAGCAGCGACATAGCGGGAGAGGGCTACAATGAGCAGTTCTTC.

V is TRBV3-1 and J is TRBJ2-3; D is uncertain. The CDR3 extends over 10 amino acids. Germline CDR1 is LGHDT and CDR2 is YNNKEL (reference sequence). The ends were cut back, 8 bases at V and 5 bases at J, with 5 bases in the middle. CDR3 in amino acids: CASQRDTQYF. DNA of the CDR3: TGTGCCAGCCAGAGAGATACGCAGTATTTT.

This clonotype has a count of ten or more. The rearrangement uses TRBV6-5 and TRBJ2-3, with 8 positions matching TRBD1. This CDR3 region has 15 residues. Germline loops: CDR1 MNHEY, CDR2 SVGAGI. After removal of 5 bases from V and 0 bases from J, the junction contained 4 bases not matched to a gene. The CDR3 loop reads CASSNRQGSTDTQYF. The CDR3 DNA reads TGTGCCAGCAGTAACCGACAGGGGAGCACAGATACGCAGTATTTT.

This clonotype was seen a single time. The chain employs TRBV12-3 or TRBV12-4 and TRBJ2-1; 9 bases match TRBD1. This CDR3 region has 14 residues. Trimming took 8 bases from V and 10 from J; bases not matched to a gene: 12. CDR3 DNA sequence: TGTGCCAGCCGACCGGGACAGGGTTCCGGGGAGCAGTTCTTC. This codes for CASRPGQGSGEQFF.

At least ten counts were recorded for this clonotype. The chain joins TRBV20-1 to TRBJ1-1; D unresolved. Trimming removed 3 bases from V and 1 base from J, with 9 bases in between. The CDR3 is 13 amino acids. Per germline, CDR1 DFQATT and CDR2 SNEGSKA (reference sequence). The CDR3 loop reads CSARLLKNTEAFF. The CDR3 nucleotides read TGCAGTGCTAGGCTTCTGAAGAACACTGAAGCTTTCTTT.

This clonotype was seen at least ten times. The CDR3 coding sequence is TGCGCCAGCAGCCCATCAGCGGGAGCGGACTACGAGCAGTACTTC. This encodes CASSPSAGADYEQYF. This sequence joins TRBV5-1 and TRBJ2-7; 8 bases match TRBD2. Germline CDR1 is SGHRS and CDR2 is YFSETQ. CDR3 length: 15 residues. Trimming cost V 4 bases and J 3 bases; bases outside gene matches: 9.

This clonotype was seen many times. J is TRBJ2-3 and V is TRBV9; 12 bases map to TRBD2. The CDR3 length is 16 residues. Germline loops: CDR1 SGDLS, CDR2 YYNGEE. Trimming took 1 base from V and 1 from J; bases not matched to a gene: 1. CDR3 nucleotide sequence: TGTGCCAGCAGCGTAAGACTAGCGGGGGGCACAGATACGCAGTATTTT. This encodes CASSVRLAGGTDTQYF. Full variable domain (missing parts from reference TRBV9 and TRBJ2-3): DSGVTQTPKHLITATGQRVTLRCSPRSGDLSVYWYQQSLDQGLQFLIQYYNGEERAKGNILERFSAQQFPDLHSELNLSSLELGDSALYFCASSVRLAGGTDTQYFGPGTRLTVL.

This clonotype was found many times. The gene calls are TRBV20-1 and TRBJ2-7; 10 nucleotides agree with TRBD2. V lost 1 base and J lost 4; bases outside the gene matches: 7. This CDR3 is built from 15 residues. Germline V gene data show CDR1 as DFQATT and CDR2 as SNEGSKA (reference sequence). This CDR3 reads CSARVTGLARYEQYF. For the CDR3, the DNA is TGCAGTGCTAGAGTGACGGGACTAGCGAGATACGAGCAGTACTTC.

This clonotype was detected ten times or more. The J gene is TRBJ2-2, the V gene TRBV29-1, with a weak D call TRBD2 (6 bases). The V end lost 3 bases, the J end lost 3 bases, and 8 bases lay between the germline ends. The length of the CDR3 is 13 residues. Per the germline V gene, CDR1 is SQVTM and CDR2 is ANQGSEA. CDR3 in DNA: TGCAGCGTTGAGCGGGACTACACCGGGGAGCTGTTTTTT. This translates into CSVERDYTGELFF.

This clonotype occurred a few times. J is TRBJ2-2 and V is TRBV2, with TRBD2 as a possible D gene (6 bases). V dropped 7 bases and J dropped 6 bases, with 15 bases sitting between them. CDR1 and CDR2 (germline): SNHLY, FYNNEI. The CDR3 is 14 amino acids. The chain's CDR3 is CASMGRESSGELFF. The CDR3 DNA follows: TGTGCCAGCATGGGCCGGGAGAGTTCCGGGGAGCTGTTTTTT.

This clonotype was counted ten times or more. The chain joins TRBV12-3 or TRBV12-4 to TRBJ1-5; the D is unclear. This CDR3 contains 12 residues. The germline V and J ends were trimmed by 3 bases and 7 bases, with 7 bases remaining between them. The DNA of the CDR3 is TGTGCCAGCAGTTTTGGCCAGCAGCCCCAGCATTTT. Its translation is CASSFGQQPQHF.

The genes are TRBV5-1 and TRBJ2-2, with D hard to call. V lost 3 bases and J 6 bases, leaving 9 bases between the germline ends. CDR1 is SGHRS, CDR2 YFSETQ, per germline. CDR3 length equals 13 residues. CDR3 sequence: CASSWVSPGELFF. DNA of the CDR3: TGCGCCAGCAGCTGGGTTAGCCCCGGGGAGCTGTTTTTT.

This clonotype was detected many times. This chain joins TRBV7-2 and TRBJ1-1; 8 nucleotides match TRBD1. After removal of 4 bases from V and 1 base from J, the junction contained 5 bases not matched to a gene. The germline V gene encodes CDR1 SGHTA and CDR2 FQGNSA. This CDR3 spans 15 amino acids. CDR3 region: CASSSQGAQNTEAFF. In DNA, the CDR3 is TGTGCCAGCAGCTCCCAGGGGGCCCAGAACACTGAAGCTTTCTTT.

This clonotype was counted at least ten times. The rearrangement uses TRBV5-6 and TRBJ2-1, with D hard to call. Germline V gene sequence: CDR1 SGHDT, CDR2 YYEEEE. V was cut by 0 bases and J by 7 bases, with 5 bases left in between. The CDR3 extends over 12 amino acids. DNA for the CDR3: TGTGCCAGCAGCTTGGACTGGAATGAGCAGTTCTTC. It specifies CASSLDWNEQFF.

This clonotype has at least ten counts. This sequence joins TRBV9 and TRBJ1-4; 8 bases fit TRBD1. With 5 bases clipped from V and 6 bases from J, the junction kept 9 bases outside the gene matches. The CDR3 is 15 amino acids. From germline, CDR1 is SGDLS and CDR2 YYNGEE. The CDR3 DNA sequence: TGTGCCAGCAGTTTATCAGGGGGCCGTGATGAAAAACTGTTTTTT. Translated: CASSLSGGRDEKLFF.

This clonotype was detected ten times or more. The V gene is TRBV21-1, the J gene TRBJ1-1. TRBV21-1 counts as a pseudogene. The CDR3 contains 9 residues. In DNA form, the CDR3 reads TGTGCCAGCAGCAAGGAAGCTTTCTTT. Translated, it gives CASSKEAFF.